The clone carrying this T cell receptor beta chain has more than one count but fewer than ten. What it binds is unknown. This record comes from a study of T cell repertoires in cytomegalovirus infection. About the study: CMV epitopes in the study were HLA-C-restricted (recently identified) and HLA-B-restricted (well studied). Based on public TCR beta signatures, there were indications of CMV infection and of a matching HLA type. General study results and limits: It was HLA-C-restricted CMV-specific TCR beta clonotypes that dominated the response ex vivo.

The CDR3 consists of 15 residues. With 0 bases removed from V and 0 bases from J, the gap between germline ends came to 10 bases. Germline assignment: CDR1 SGHRS and CDR2 YFSETQ. TCRdb redid the calling of the reads with MiXCR, one entry per CDR3 protein. The data hold about 310,000 distinct CDR3 sequences, with more than 20% observed a single time. The material sequenced was cultured PBMCs, taken from culture after CMV antigen stimulation. The gene calls are TRBV5-1 and TRBJ2-7; TRBD1 or TRBD2 may be the D gene (5 bases each). This clonotype was obtained from a human donor in good health (CMV status not recorded). Some clones in this sample may be carry-over from other donors' samples. The DNA of the CDR3 is TGCGCCAGCAGCTTGGCCGGGACGGACTCCTACGAGCAGTACTTC. Its translation: CASSLAGTDSYEQYF.